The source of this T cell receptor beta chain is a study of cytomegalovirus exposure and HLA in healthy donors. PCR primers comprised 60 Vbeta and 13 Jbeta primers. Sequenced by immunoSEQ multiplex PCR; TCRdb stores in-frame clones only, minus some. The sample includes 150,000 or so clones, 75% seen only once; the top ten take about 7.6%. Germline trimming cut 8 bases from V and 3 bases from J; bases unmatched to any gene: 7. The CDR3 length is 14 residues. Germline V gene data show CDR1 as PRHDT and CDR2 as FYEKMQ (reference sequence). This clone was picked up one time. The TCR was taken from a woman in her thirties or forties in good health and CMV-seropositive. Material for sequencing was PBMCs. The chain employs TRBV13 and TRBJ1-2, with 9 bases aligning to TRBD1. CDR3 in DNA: TGTGCCAGCGGGCGACAGGGGGAACACTATGGCTACACCTTC. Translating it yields CASGRQGEHYGYTF.